This TCR beta chain was observed in a study of cytomegalovirus exposure and HLA in healthy donors. Across the study: As an earlier analysis found, 180 million or so T cells yielded fewer than 130 million unique TCR beta sequences.

On this clone: The antigen is unknown.

Study results and limitations: The only immune exposure information that was available was CMV serostatus.

V dropped 5 bases and J dropped 5 bases, with 12 bases sitting between them. The CDR3 has 14 amino acids. Germline CDR1 reads KGHSH; CDR2 reads LQKENI. The PCR was carried out with 60 Vbeta primers and 13 Jbeta primers. Some clones are missing from TCRdb's copy, which holds only in-frame ones; the method was immunoSEQ multiplex PCR. In the table there are under 150,000 clones, about four fifths of which are singletons. This rearrangement joins TRBV18 to TRBJ1-4; D may be TRBD1 (5 bases). The receptor was isolated from a woman in her thirties or forties in good health and CMV-seropositive. The sample comprised PBMCs. The CDR3 is CASSADSRNEKLFF. CDR3 DNA sequence: TGTGCCAGCTCAGCAGACAGTCGCAATGAAAAACTGTTTTTT.